The rows below give T cell receptor beta chains drawn from one sample of a study of blood T cell repertoires in COVID-19. Method: immunoSEQ multiplex PCR; TCRdb's copy keeps in-frame clones and lacks some. Of hundreds of thousands of clones listed, around 89% are singletons. The sample consisted of peripheral blood. All receptors come from a woman aged 25 to 39 with COVID-19, enrolled during active disease. Each CDR3 is given with its conserved first and last residue. The order of the fields is V gene, clone size, D gene, J gene, CDR3 protein, CDR3 DNA. D genes are given only for firm matches. Clone sizes are given selectively: once, few, many, or a class where the clone is expanded.

TRBV6-5,once,TRBD1,TRBJ1-5,CASRRTGDQPQHF,TGTGCCAGCAGGAGGACAGGGGATCAGCCCCAGCATTTT
TRBV5-8,NA,TRBD1,TRBJ1-6,CASSQDRGGSSYNSPLHF,TGTGCCAGCAGCCAAGACAGGGGCGGTAGCTCCTATAATTCACCCCTCCACTTT
TRBV6-2/TRBV6-3,once,NA,TRBJ1-2,CASSYAPLHYGYTF,TGTGCCAGCAGTTACGCCCCCCTACACTATGGCTACACCTTC
TRBV7-2,NA,TRBD2,TRBJ2-7,CASSPGVGRGVYEQYF,TGTGCCAGCAGCCCCGGAGTCGGGCGGGGGGTGTACGAGCAGTACTTC
TRBV5-4,NA,NA,TRBJ1-2,CASSLGGLVKGYTF,TGTGCCAGCAGCTTGGGCGGGTTAGTGAAGGGCTACACCTTC
TRBV5-4,NA,TRBD2,TRBJ2-5,CASSNVSGRAGETQYF,TGTGCCAGCAGCAATGTTAGCGGGAGGGCTGGGGAGACCCAGTACTTC
TRBV7-2,NA,NA,TRBJ1-1,CASSLAGRNTEAFF,TGTGCCAGCAGCTTAGCGGGGAGGAACACTGAAGCTTTCTTT
TRBV5-1,NA,TRBD1,TRBJ1-2,CASSPTDRGFGYTF,TGCGCCAGCAGCCCTACGGACAGGGGGTTCGGCTACACCTTC
TRBV5-1,NA,TRBD1,TRBJ2-5,CASSLGTEETQYF,TGCGCCAGCAGCCTCGGGACAGAAGAGACCCAGTACTTC
TRBV6-4,NA,NA,TRBJ2-7,CASSDPFLLVYEQYF,TGTGCCAGCAGTGACCCCTTCCTTCTAGTCTACGAGCAGTACTTC
TRBV28,NA,NA,TRBJ1-2,CASSPGQSNYGYTF,TGTGCCAGCAGTCCAGGACAGTCTAACTATGGCTACACCTTC
TRBV4-3,NA,TRBD1,TRBJ2-5,CASSQDFQGAGETQYF,TGCGCCAGCAGCCAAGATTTTCAGGGGGCCGGAGAGACCCAGTACTTC
TRBV2,few,NA,TRBJ2-1,CASSVLTTDSYNEQFF,TGTGCCAGCAGTGTCCTAACAACGGACAGCTACAATGAGCAGTTCTTC
TRBV14,NA,NA,TRBJ2-1,CASSQGTAGYNEQFF,TGTGCCAGCAGCCAAGGGACGGCGGGCTACAATGAGCAGTTCTTC
TRBV28,once,NA,TRBJ1-2,CASSTPRGSRAPRIGYTF,TGTGCCAGCAGTACCCCCCGGGGAAGTCGGGCCCCCCGAATTGGCTACACCTTC
TRBV19,NA,TRBD1,TRBJ2-7,CASSIDRGRGTGRQQYF,TGTGCCAGTAGTATAGATCGGGGTCGGGGGACAGGGCGTCAGCAGTACTTC
TRBV15,NA,TRBD2,TRBJ2-1,CATSRDLAGDANEQFF,TGTGCCACCAGCAGAGATCTGGCGGGAGACGCCAATGAGCAGTTCTTC
TRBV5-1,NA,TRBD2,TRBJ2-5,CASSWAPSGQETQYF,TGCGCCAGCAGCTGGGCCCCTAGCGGGCAAGAGACCCAGTACTTC
TRBV2,NA,NA,TRBJ1-5,CASKVQGGNQPQHF,TGTGCCAGCAAAGTACAGGGCGGGAATCAGCCCCAGCATTTT
TRBV6-5,NA,TRBD1,TRBJ1-6,CASSQGGTGSSPLHF,TGTGCCAGCAGCCAAGGCGGGACAGGATCCTCACCCCTCCACTTT
TRBV27,NA,NA,TRBJ1-2,CASSLSTGHLGRTF,TGTGCCAGCAGTTTATCGACAGGCCATCTGGGTCGCACCTTC
TRBV4-1,NA,TRBD2,TRBJ2-3,CASSPRGGSTDTQYF,TGCGCCAGCAGCCCGCGGGGGGGTAGCACAGATACGCAGTATTTT
TRBV18,NA,TRBD1,TRBJ1-5,CASSPTQGAVQPQHF,TGTGCCAGCTCACCGACACAGGGGGCTGTCCAGCCCCAGCATTTT
TRBV6-2/TRBV6-3,NA,NA,TRBJ2-4,CASSYSRESVKNIQYF,TGTGCCAGCAGTTACAGCCGGGAGTCGGTCAAAAACATTCAGTACTTC
TRBV4-2,NA,TRBD2,TRBJ2-1,CASSQDASGGLDEQFF,TGTGCCAGCAGCCAAGATGCTAGCGGGGGCCTGGATGAGCAGTTCTTC
TRBV13,NA,TRBD2,TRBJ2-5,CASSYPQAGGETQYF,TGTGCCAGCAGCTACCCTCAAGCGGGAGGGGAGACCCAGTACTTC